Following are 3 T cell receptor beta chains from one sample sequenced in a study of OX40 agonist ivuxolimab in advanced cancers. Assay used: immunoSEQ multiplex PCR; TCRdb lists only in-frame clones, some missing. The table records about 100,000 clones, roughly 94% of them present only once. Sequenced material: CD4+ or CD8+ T cells sorted from blood, taken in a trial of the OX40 agonist ivuxolimab. The receptors shown here come from an adult with an advanced solid tumor such as melanoma, head and neck, liver or kidney cancer.

The CDR3 sequence is CASSPLGTVSTDTQYF. For the CDR3, the DNA is TGTGCCAGCAGTCCGCTCGGGACAGTTAGCACAGATACGCAGTATTTT. V usage is TRBV27 and J usage is TRBJ2-3; 7 nucleotides line up with TRBD1. The CDR3 has 16 amino acids. The germline gives CDR1 MNHEY, CDR2 SMNVEV (reference sequence). Germline trimming cut 5 bases from V and 0 bases from J; bases unmatched to any gene: 8.

The chain links TRBV10-3 to TRBJ1-4, with no clear D. V was shortened by 5 bases and J by 0 bases, with 4 bases between the two germline ends. Germline V CDR1 and CDR2: ENHRY, SYGVKD. This CDR3 comprises 13 residues. The CDR3 coding sequence is TGTGCCATCAGTCTTGCAACTAATGAAAAACTGTTTTTT. Its protein product is CAISLATNEKLFF.

The V call is TRBV6-5, the J call TRBJ1-1; maybe TRBD1 (6 bases). CDR1 is MNHEY and CDR2 is SVGAGI in the germline V gene. V shed 7 bases and J shed 8 bases, with 14 bases lying between them. This CDR3 is built from 12 residues. The CDR3 sequence is CASTTTGSEAFF. In nucleotides, the CDR3 is TGTGCCAGCACCACGACAGGATCGGAAGCTTTCTTT.